This passage covers 21 T cell receptor beta chains from one sample sequenced in a study of graft-versus-host responses after intestinal transplantation (dated by TCRdb to the early 2020s). Read against the paper, the sample's time point label means: cells obtained before transplantation from donor or recipient. Library construction relied on the immunoSEQ multiplex PCR assay. What TCRdb holds here is the immuneACCESS table cut down to in-frame rearrangements. Part of the clones is not present; checked against another copy, under half of the missing clones reflect an unresolved V gene, and the others are unexplained. A total of tens of thousands of clones appear in this sample, roughly nine tenths of them only once. The ten largest make up approximately 0.5% of the sample. For these receptors, no antigen is known. Sequencing used unstimulated CD8+ T cells sorted from spleen or lymph node cells, obtained before intestinal transplant. These receptors originate from a human donor who received an intestinal transplant.

This sequence joins TRBV4-3 and TRBJ2-7; TRBD1 is a possible D gene (6 bases). The germline gives CDR1 LGHNA, CDR2 YSLEER. This CDR3 comprises 15 residues. Deletions cut 0 bases from V and 3 bases from J, with 12 bases between. The chain's CDR3 is CASSQDRGHLYEQYF. CDR3 nucleotide sequence: TGCGCCAGCAGCCAAGATAGGGGACACCTCTACGAGCAGTACTTC.

Comments on this clone: This sample also contains other DNA sequences that code for the same CDR3. Here the CDR3 DNA reads TGTGCCAGCAGCTTGGCACAGGACAGGGCCCGGTACGAGCAGTACTTC. Translating it yields CASSLAQDRARYEQYF. The chain couples TRBV7-9 to TRBJ2-7, with TRBD1 identical over 8 bases. V lost 3 bases and J lost 4; bases outside the gene matches: 11. CDR1 and CDR2 from the germline V gene are SEHNR and FQNEAQ (reference sequence). The CDR3 is 16 residues long.

This clone was observed a few times. This chain joins TRBV4-3 and TRBJ2-7; tentatively, D is TRBD1 (6 bases). V lost 0 bases and J 0 bases, leaving 9 bases between the germline ends. Germline-derived CDR1 and CDR2 are LGHNA and YSLEER. The CDR3 has 15 residues. This CDR3 reads CASSQDPTGSYEQYF. CDR3 DNA sequence: TGCGCCAGCAGCCAAGACCCGACAGGCTCCTACGAGCAGTACTTC.

This chain links TRBV4-1 with TRBJ2-7; 7 bases are shared with TRBD1. CDR3 size: 15 residues. The trim removed 0 bases at V and 1 base at J, leaving 3 bases unmatched. Germline V gene lookup returns CDR1 MGHRA and CDR2 YSYEKL. The CDR3 loop is CASSQEGDSSYEQYF. The CDR3 nucleotides are TGCGCCAGCAGCCAAGAAGGGGACAGTTCCTACGAGCAGTACTTC.

This rearrangement joins TRBV7-6 to TRBJ2-1; possible D gene TRBD1, 5 bases. V gave up 1 base and J gave up 9 bases, with 7 bases separating them. The length of the CDR3 is 12 residues. The germline V gene encodes CDR1 SGHVS and CDR2 FNYEAQ. In DNA form, the CDR3 reads TGTGCCAGCAGCTTAGGGGGCCTTGAGCAGTTCTTC. It codes for CASSLGGLEQFF.

This clone was seen a single time. The rearrangement links TRBV28 to TRBJ1-2; D might be TRBD1 (6 bases). The CDR3 is made up of 13 amino acids. Germline V gene data show CDR1 as MDHEN and CDR2 as SYDVKM. Trimming took off 2 bases at V and 6 bases at J, with 10 bases between the two ends. As DNA, the CDR3 is TGTGCCAGCAGTTTAGCAGGGGTTGATGGCTACACCTTC. Its translation: CASSLAGVDGYTF.

The chain uses TRBV29-1 and TRBJ2-1, with D unclear. Trimming removed 0 bases from V and 3 bases from J, with 3 bases in between. This CDR3 has 12 amino acids. CDR1 and CDR2 from the germline V gene are SQVTM and ANQGSEA. CDR3 region: CSVEDLYNEQFF. The CDR3, as DNA: TGCAGCGTTGAAGATCTCTACAATGAGCAGTTCTTC.

This chain links TRBV4-1 with TRBJ1-5; the match to TRBD1 covers 7 bases. The CDR3 is 18 residues long. With V trimmed by 1 base and J by 7 bases, 16 bases remained unmatched. Germline CDR1 reads MGHRA; CDR2 reads YSYEKL. This chain's CDR3 is CASSQGPPRTGVYQPQHF. The DNA for the CDR3 is TGCGCCAGCAGCCAAGGACCCCCCCGGACAGGCGTTTACCAGCCCCAGCATTTT.

This chain connects TRBV5-1 to TRBJ1-2, with TRBD1 identical over 7 bases. After removal of 0 bases from V and 4 bases from J, the junction contained 9 bases not matched to a gene. Per germline, CDR1 SGHRS and CDR2 YFSETQ. The CDR3 length is 16 residues. The CDR3 DNA is TGCGCCAGCAGCTTGGCCCGAGAGGGGACAGCCTATGGCTACACCTTC. This sequence encodes CASSLAREGTAYGYTF.

The chain joins TRBV27 to TRBJ2-7, with 8 bases lining up with TRBD2. Trimming cost V 5 bases and J 1 base; bases outside gene matches: 7. The length of the CDR3 is 15 residues. Germline CDR1 is MNHEY and CDR2 is SMNVEV (reference sequence). This chain's CDR3 is CASSPLAGGSYEQYF. The DNA for the CDR3 is TGTGCCAGCAGTCCCCTGGCGGGAGGATCCTACGAGCAGTACTTC.

With respect to this clone: Other nucleotide sequences in the sample specify the same CDR3. J is TRBJ2-7 and V is TRBV27; 12 nucleotides line up with TRBD2. CDR3 length: 15 amino acids. In germline, CDR1 is MNHEY, CDR2 SMNVEV (reference sequence). V lost 3 bases to trimming and J lost 2 bases; unmatched junction nucleotides: 2. In DNA form, the CDR3 reads TGTGCCAGCAGTTTGGGACTAGCGGGCGCCTACGAGCAGTACTTC. It yields the protein CASSLGLAGAYEQYF.

The chain carries TRBV11-2 and TRBJ1-2; TRBD1 matches 11 bases. V was clipped by 1 base and J by 7 bases; unmatched bases: 5. The CDR3 contains 15 residues. Germline V gives CDR1 SGHAT, CDR2 FQNNGV. The CDR3 reads CASSLGPDRGPGYTF. CDR3 bases: TGTGCCAGCAGCTTAGGCCCGGACAGGGGGCCTGGCTACACCTTC. Supplemented by reference TRBV11-2 and TRBJ1-2, the full variable domain reads EAGVAQSPRYKIIEKRQSVAFWCNPISGHATLYWYQQILGQGPKLLIQFQNNGVVDDSQLPKDRFSAERLKGVDSTLKIQPAKLEDSAVYLCASSLGPDRGPGYTFGSGTRLTVV.

The V and J genes are TRBV14 and TRBJ2-3, with a tentative D call TRBD2 (7 bases). Germline V gene sequence: CDR1 SGHDN, CDR2 FVKESK. V lost 4 bases and J lost 2, with 22 bases in between. The length of the CDR3 is 18 residues. CDR3 region: CASSRLRGGGDDTDTQYF. CDR3 DNA: TGTGCCAGCAGCCGATTACGAGGAGGGGGGGATGACACAGATACGCAGTATTTT.

With respect to this clone: Other DNA sequences in the same sample also yield this CDR3. The J gene is TRBJ2-7, the V gene TRBV7-9, with unresolved D. CDR1 SEHNR and CDR2 FQNEAQ come from the germline V gene (reference sequence). The CDR3 totals 11 residues. V lost 5 bases to trimming and J lost 4 bases, with 6 bases between them. CDR3 protein: CASSPGYEQYF. The CDR3 DNA follows: TGTGCCAGCAGCCCAGGATACGAGCAGTACTTC.

This clone appeared a single time. The chain has TRBV2 and TRBJ2-2, with 8 nucleotides matching TRBD1. V dropped 9 bases and J dropped 0; count of bases not matched to a gene: 3. This CDR3 region has 14 residues. The germline gives CDR1 SNHLY, CDR2 FYNNEI. The CDR3 here is CASQDRANTGELFF. The CDR3 nucleotides read TGTGCCAGTCAGGACAGGGCGAACACCGGGGAGCTGTTTTTT.

This chain uses TRBV5-4 with TRBJ2-5, with TRBD2 matching 8 bases. The CDR3 runs 13 residues. The germline gives CDR1 SGHNT, CDR2 YYREEE (reference sequence). The V gene end was trimmed by 1 base and the J gene end by 5 bases; junction bases not matched to a gene: 1. The CDR3 nucleotides are TGTGCCAGCAGCTTGCGGGAGGGGGAGACCCAGTACTTC. This codes for CASSLREGETQYF.

This chain uses TRBV9 with TRBJ2-1; D not certain. The length of the CDR3 is 14 residues. Trimming took 1 base from V and 0 from J, leaving 5 bases between them. Germline CDR1 and CDR2: SGDLS and YYNGEE. DNA of the CDR3: TGTGCCAGCAGCGTAACCAGCTCCTACAATGAGCAGTTCTTC. It yields the protein CASSVTSSYNEQFF.

V gene TRBV10-2 combines with J gene TRBJ2-7, with D hard to call. CDR1 is WSHSY and CDR2 is SAAADI in the germline V gene. V was shortened by 5 bases and J by 3 bases, with 17 bases between the two germline ends. CDR3 length equals 15 residues. CDR3 amino acids: CASSRQVQVNYEQYF. CDR3 nucleotides: TGCGCCAGCAGTCGCCAGGTTCAGGTTAACTACGAGCAGTACTTC.

The DNA of the CDR3 is TGTGCCAGCACCGTCATAGCGGGAGGAGCATTCAATGAGCAGTTCTTC. Amino acids: CASTVIAGGAFNEQFF. The chain recombines TRBV7-9 with TRBJ2-1; 10 nucleotides align to TRBD2. CDR3 size: 16 residues. CDR1 is SEHNR and CDR2 is FQNEAQ in the germline V gene (reference sequence). V gave up 7 bases and J gave up 6 bases; unmatched junction bases: 12.

The chain links TRBV9 to TRBJ2-3; D gene ambiguous. V lost 4 bases and J 3 bases, leaving 6 bases between the germline ends. The germline V gene has CDR1 SGDLS and CDR2 YYNGEE. The CDR3 consists of 12 residues. CDR3 protein: CASSFLTDTQYF. In DNA, the CDR3 is TGTGCCAGCAGCTTTCTAACAGATACGCAGTATTTT.

V usage is TRBV5-6 and J usage is TRBJ1-1, with D tentatively TRBD1 (5 bases). In germline, CDR1 is SGHDT, CDR2 YYEEEE. The length of the CDR3 is 14 residues. V was shortened by 3 bases and J by 2 bases, with 11 bases between the two germline ends. The CDR3 region is CASSWGDRNTEAFF. The CDR3 nucleotides read TGTGCCAGCAGCTGGGGGGACCGCAACACTGAAGCTTTCTTT.